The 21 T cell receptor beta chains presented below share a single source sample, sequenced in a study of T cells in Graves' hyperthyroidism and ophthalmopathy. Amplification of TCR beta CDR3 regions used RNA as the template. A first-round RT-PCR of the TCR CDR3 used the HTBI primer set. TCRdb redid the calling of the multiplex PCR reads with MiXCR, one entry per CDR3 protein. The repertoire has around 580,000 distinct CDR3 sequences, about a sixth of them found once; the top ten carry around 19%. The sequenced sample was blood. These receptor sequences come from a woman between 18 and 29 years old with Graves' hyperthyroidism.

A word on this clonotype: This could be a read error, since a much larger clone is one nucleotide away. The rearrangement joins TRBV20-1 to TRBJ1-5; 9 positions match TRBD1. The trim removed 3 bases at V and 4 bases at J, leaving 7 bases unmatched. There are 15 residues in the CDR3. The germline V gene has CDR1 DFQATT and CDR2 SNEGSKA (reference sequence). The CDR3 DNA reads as TGCAGTGCTAGTCGCGGACAGGGGAGGAATCAGCCCCAGCATTTT. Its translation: CSASRGQGRNQPQHF.

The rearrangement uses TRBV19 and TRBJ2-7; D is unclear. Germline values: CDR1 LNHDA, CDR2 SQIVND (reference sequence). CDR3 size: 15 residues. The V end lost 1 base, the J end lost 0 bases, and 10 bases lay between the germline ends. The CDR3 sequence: CASSIGRSSSYEQYF. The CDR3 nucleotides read TGTGCCAGTAGTATAGGTCGCTCTAGCTCCTACGAGCAGTACTTC.

CDR3 amino acids: CSASGPTRDRGRETQYF. The CDR3 coding sequence is TGCAGTGCCTCGGGACCGACCCGGGACAGGGGGCGGGAGACCCAGTACTTC. The gene calls are TRBV20-1 and TRBJ2-5; 12 bases line up with TRBD1. The CDR3 loop spans 17 amino acids. V dropped 6 bases and J dropped 5; count of bases not matched to a gene: 16. Per germline, CDR1 DFQATT and CDR2 SNEGSKA (reference sequence).

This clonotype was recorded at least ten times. This CDR3 reads CSARTGKNTEAFF. DNA of the CDR3: TGCAGCGCGAGGACAGGGAAGAACACTGAAGCTTTCTTT. The chain has TRBV20-1 and TRBJ1-1; 8 bases fit TRBD1. Germline CDR1 and CDR2: DFQATT and SNEGSKA (reference sequence). This CDR3 has 13 amino acids.

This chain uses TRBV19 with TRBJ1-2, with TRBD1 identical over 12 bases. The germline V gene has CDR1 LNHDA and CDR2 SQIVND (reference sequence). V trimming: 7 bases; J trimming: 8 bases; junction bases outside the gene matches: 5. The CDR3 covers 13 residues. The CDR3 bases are TGTGCCAGTACCGCCGGGACAGGGGGCGGCTACACCTTC. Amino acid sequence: CASTAGTGGGYTF.

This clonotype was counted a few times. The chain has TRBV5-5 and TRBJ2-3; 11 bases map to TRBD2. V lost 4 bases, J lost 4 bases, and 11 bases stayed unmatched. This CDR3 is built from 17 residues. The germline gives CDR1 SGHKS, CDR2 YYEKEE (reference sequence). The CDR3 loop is CASSPGLLAGVSDTQYF. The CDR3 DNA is TGTGCCAGCAGCCCCGGCCTACTAGCGGGAGTCTCAGATACGCAGTATTTT.

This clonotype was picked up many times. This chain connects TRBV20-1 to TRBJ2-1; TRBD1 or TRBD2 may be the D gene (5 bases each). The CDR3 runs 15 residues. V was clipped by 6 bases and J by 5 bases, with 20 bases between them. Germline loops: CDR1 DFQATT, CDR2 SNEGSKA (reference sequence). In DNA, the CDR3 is TGCAGTGCCGACGAGCACCGGGACGAGCACAATGAGCAGTTCTTC. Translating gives CSADEHRDEHNEQFF.

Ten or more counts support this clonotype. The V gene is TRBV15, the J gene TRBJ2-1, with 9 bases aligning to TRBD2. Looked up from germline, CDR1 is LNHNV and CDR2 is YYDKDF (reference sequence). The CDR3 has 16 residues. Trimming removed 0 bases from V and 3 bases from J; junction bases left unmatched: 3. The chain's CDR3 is CATSRDRAGGYNEQFF. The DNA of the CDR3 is TGTGCCACCAGCAGAGATAGAGCGGGAGGCTACAATGAGCAGTTCTTC.

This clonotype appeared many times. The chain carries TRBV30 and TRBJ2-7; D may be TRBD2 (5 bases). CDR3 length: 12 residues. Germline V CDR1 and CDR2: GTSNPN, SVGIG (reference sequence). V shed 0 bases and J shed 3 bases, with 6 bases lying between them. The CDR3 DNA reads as TGTGCCTGGAGTGTAGAGGGCTACGAGCAGTACTTC. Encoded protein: CAWSVEGYEQYF.

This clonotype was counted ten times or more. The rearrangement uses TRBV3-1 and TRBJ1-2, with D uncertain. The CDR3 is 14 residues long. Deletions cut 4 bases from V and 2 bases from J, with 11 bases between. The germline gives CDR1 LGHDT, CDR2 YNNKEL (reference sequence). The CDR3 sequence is CASSPGPQNYGYTF. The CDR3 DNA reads TGTGCCAGCAGCCCTGGACCGCAAAACTATGGCTACACCTTC.

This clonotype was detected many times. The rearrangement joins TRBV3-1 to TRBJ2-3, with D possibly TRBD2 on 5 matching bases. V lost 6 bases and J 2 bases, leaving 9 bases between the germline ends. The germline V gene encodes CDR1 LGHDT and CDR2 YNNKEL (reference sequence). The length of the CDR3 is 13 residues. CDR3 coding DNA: TGTGCCAGCAGGGACTTTAACACAGATACGCAGTATTTT. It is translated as CASRDFNTDTQYF.

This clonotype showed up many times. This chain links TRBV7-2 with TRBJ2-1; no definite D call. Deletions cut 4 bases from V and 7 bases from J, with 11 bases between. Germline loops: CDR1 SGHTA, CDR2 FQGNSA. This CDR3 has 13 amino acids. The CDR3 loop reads CASSWKPLNEQFF. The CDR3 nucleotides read TGTGCCAGCAGCTGGAAACCCTTAAATGAGCAGTTCTTC. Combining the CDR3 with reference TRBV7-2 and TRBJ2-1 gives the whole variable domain GAGVSQSPSNKVTEKGKDVELRCDPISGHTALYWYRQSLGQGLEFLIYFQGNSAPDKSGLPSDRFSAERTGGSVSTLTIQRTQQEDSAVYLCASSWKPLNEQFFGPGTRLTVL.

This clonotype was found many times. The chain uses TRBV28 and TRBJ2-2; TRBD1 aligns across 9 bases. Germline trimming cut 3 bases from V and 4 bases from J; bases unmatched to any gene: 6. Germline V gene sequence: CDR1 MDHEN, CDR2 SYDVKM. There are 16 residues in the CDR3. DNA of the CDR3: TGTGCCAGCAGTTTGTCGACAGGGGGTTCCACCGGGGAGCTGTTTTTT. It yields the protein CASSLSTGGSTGELFF.

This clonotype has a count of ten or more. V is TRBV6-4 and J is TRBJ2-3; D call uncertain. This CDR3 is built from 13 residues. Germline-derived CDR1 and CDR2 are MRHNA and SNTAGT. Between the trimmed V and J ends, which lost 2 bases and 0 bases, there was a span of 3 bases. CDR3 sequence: CASSDGSTDTQYF. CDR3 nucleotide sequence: TGTGCCAGCAGTGACGGGAGCACAGATACGCAGTATTTT.

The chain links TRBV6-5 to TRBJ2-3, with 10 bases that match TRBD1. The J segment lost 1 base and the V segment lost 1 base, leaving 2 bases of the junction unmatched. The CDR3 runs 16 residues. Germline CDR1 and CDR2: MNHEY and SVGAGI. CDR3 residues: CASSYLTGGGTDTQYF. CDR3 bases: TGTGCCAGCAGTTACTTGACAGGGGGCGGCACAGATACGCAGTATTTT.

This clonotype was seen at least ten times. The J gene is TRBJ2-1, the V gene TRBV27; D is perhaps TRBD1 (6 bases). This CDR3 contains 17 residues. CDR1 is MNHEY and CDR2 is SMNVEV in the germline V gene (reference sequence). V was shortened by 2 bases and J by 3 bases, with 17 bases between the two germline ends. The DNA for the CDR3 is TGTGCCAGCAGTTTAGCCTCGAACAGGGATAACTACAATGAGCAGTTCTTC. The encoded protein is CASSLASNRDNYNEQFF.

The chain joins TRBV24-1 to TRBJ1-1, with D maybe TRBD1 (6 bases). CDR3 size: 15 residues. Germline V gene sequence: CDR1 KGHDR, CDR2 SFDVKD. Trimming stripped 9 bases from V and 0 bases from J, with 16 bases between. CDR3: CATWGRRIMNTEAFF. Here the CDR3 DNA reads TGTGCCACCTGGGGGCGACGGATTATGAACACTGAAGCTTTCTTT.

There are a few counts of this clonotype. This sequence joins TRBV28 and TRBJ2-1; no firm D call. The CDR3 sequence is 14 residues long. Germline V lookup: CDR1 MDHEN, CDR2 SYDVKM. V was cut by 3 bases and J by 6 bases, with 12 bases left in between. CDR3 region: CASSFLPGSNEQFF. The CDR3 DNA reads TGTGCCAGCAGTTTTTTGCCGGGCAGCAATGAGCAGTTCTTC.

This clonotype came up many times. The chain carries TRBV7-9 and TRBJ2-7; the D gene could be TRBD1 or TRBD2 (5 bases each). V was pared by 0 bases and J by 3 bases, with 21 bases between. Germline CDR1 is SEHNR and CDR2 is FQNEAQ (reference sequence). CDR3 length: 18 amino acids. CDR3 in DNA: TGTGCCAGCAGCTTAGCGTACAGACGCCGGGACGGAAGCTACGAGCAGTACTTC. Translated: CASSLAYRRRDGSYEQYF.

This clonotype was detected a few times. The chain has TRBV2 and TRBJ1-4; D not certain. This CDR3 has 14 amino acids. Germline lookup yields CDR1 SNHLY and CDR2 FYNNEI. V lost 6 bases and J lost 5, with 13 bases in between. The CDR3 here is CASRRVAGNEKLFF. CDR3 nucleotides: TGTGCCAGCAGGCGGGTGGCGGGAAATGAAAAACTGTTTTTT.

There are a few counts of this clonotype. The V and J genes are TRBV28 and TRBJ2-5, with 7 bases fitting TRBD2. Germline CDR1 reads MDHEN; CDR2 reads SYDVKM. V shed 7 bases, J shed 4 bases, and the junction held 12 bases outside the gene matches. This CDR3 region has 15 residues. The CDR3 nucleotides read TGTGCCAGCAATCCTAGCGGCCTAAGGGGAGAGACCCAGTACTTC. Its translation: CASNPSGLRGETQYF.